The present TCR beta chain was sequenced within a study of T cell responses to AZD1222 COVID-19 vaccine. Findings and limits, study-wide: Clonal diversity was possibly underestimated; the donors were predominantly white British and more often female. Spike was spanned by vaccine-associated CD4 TCRs, which were dominant at 160-218 and 743-854. Seropositive status at baseline applied to only 5 or 6 AZD1222 recipients. Of spike-specific TCRs, nearly half reportedly target regions left unmutated in variants.

With regard to this clone: Its target is unknown.

V dropped 0 bases and J dropped 5 bases, with 7 bases sitting between them. Per germline, CDR1 SGHTA and CDR2 FQGTGA. CDR3 length: 13 residues. Profiling relied on immunoSEQ multiplex PCR, and the TCRdb table lists in-frame clones only, not all of them. The sample comprises more than 70,000 clones, approximately 81% of which are singletons, and about 12% rests with the top ten. Sequencing used peripheral blood, obtained on day 0 of AZD1222 vaccination. The chain combines TRBV7-3 with TRBJ1-1; D unresolved. The receptor's source is an adult in good health. The CDR3 coding sequence is TGTGCCAGCAGCTTAACGGGGTTGACTGAAGCTTTCTTT. Its protein is CASSLTGLTEAFF.